Listed below are T cell receptor beta chains from one sample, sequenced in a study of cytomegalovirus exposure and HLA in healthy donors. Profiled with immunoSEQ multiplex PCR; TCRdb holds only in-frame clones, not every one. The sample records fewer than 150,000 clones, roughly 77% being singletons. Sequenced material: PBMCs. These receptors were obtained from a man aged 25 to 40 in good health. The CDR3 runs from the conserved cysteine through the conserved F or W. D genes are given only for firm matches. For some rows the clone size is stated as once, few or many, or as a class when expanded; others skip it.

size	V	D	J	CDR3	DNA
-	TRBV9	-	TRBJ2-1	CASSAVNEQFF	TGTGCCAGCAGCGCCGTCAATGAGCAGTTCTTC
few	TRBV6-1	-	TRBJ2-3	CASSEAAGLSDTQYF	TGTGCCAGCAGTGAAGCAGCAGGGTTATCAGATACGCAGTATTTT
-	TRBV9	-	TRBJ2-1	CASSVLQDYSEQFF	TGTGCCAGCAGCGTCCTCCAGGACTACAGTGAGCAGTTCTTC
-	TRBV7-9	-	TRBJ2-1	CASIGGGDNEQFF	TGTGCCAGCATCGGAGGGGGGGACAATGAGCAGTTCTTC
-	TRBV10-2	-	TRBJ2-1	CASSGVLGSSYNEQFF	TGCGCCAGCAGTGGAGTCCTGGGGAGCTCCTACAATGAGCAGTTCTTC
few	TRBV6-5	TRBD2	TRBJ2-1	CASSQSAGAYNEQFF	TGTGCCAGCAGCCAATCGGCGGGAGCTTACAATGAGCAGTTCTTC
few	TRBV9	-	TRBJ2-7	CASCRRREEQYF	TGTGCCAGCTGTCGGCGGAGGGAGGAGCAGTACTTC
-	TRBV13	-	TRBJ2-5	CASSYRGSQETQYF	TGTGCCAGCAGCTACCGGGGGTCCCAAGAGACCCAGTACTTC
-	TRBV4-1	-	TRBJ1-5	CASSQLDSSNQPQHF	TGCGCCAGCAGCCAACTAGACAGTTCTAATCAGCCCCAGCATTTT
-	TRBV7-2	TRBD2	TRBJ2-1	CASSLSAGGSHEQFF	TGTGCCAGCAGCTTGTCAGCGGGAGGGTCGCATGAGCAGTTCTTC
-	TRBV14	-	TRBJ2-3	CASSQDRDLIPSTDTQYF	TGTGCCAGCAGCCAAGACAGGGACTTAATACCTAGCACAGATACGCAGTATTTT
-	TRBV29-1	TRBD1	TRBJ2-3	CSVARQGLDTQYF	TGCAGCGTTGCCCGACAGGGGCTAGATACGCAGTATTTT
-	TRBV5-1	TRBD1	TRBJ1-4	CASSSGTVVGANEKLFF	TGCGCCAGCAGCTCCGGGACAGTAGTTGGGGCTAATGAAAAACTGTTTTTT
-	TRBV28	TRBD1	TRBJ2-5	CASSYGTVLQETQYF	TGTGCCAGCAGTTACGGGACAGTCCTACAAGAGACCCAGTACTTC
-	TRBV2	-	TRBJ2-2	CASSGSGGELFF	TGTGCCAGCAGTGGCAGTGGCGGGGAGCTGTTTTTT
-	TRBV27	-	TRBJ2-1	CASSLSGHYNEQFF	TGTGCCAGCAGTTTAAGTGGGCACTACAATGAGCAGTTCTTC
-	TRBV30	TRBD1	TRBJ1-1	CAWSPGGARGAFF	TGTGCCTGGAGCCCAGGGGGCGCGAGGGGAGCTTTCTTT
-	TRBV10-3	TRBD1	TRBJ2-7	CAIHPGGIGTGGSEQYF	TGTGCCATCCATCCCGGGGGGATAGGGACAGGGGGCTCCGAGCAGTACTTC
-	TRBV5-4	TRBD1	TRBJ1-1	CASSPGTGSGGTEAFF	TGTGCCAGCAGCCCCGGGACAGGGTCGGGAGGGACTGAAGCTTTCTTT
-	TRBV5-1	TRBD2	TRBJ2-1	CASRAGETYNEQFF	TGCGCCAGCAGAGCGGGAGAAACGTACAATGAGCAGTTCTTC
-	TRBV29-1	-	TRBJ2-7	CSARAKPYEQYF	TGCAGCGCCCGAGCAAAACCCTACGAGCAGTACTTC
-	TRBV19	-	TRBJ1-4	CASKDGTYNEKLFF	TGTGCCAGTAAGGACGGGACATATAATGAAAAACTGTTTTTT
once	TRBV2	TRBD2	TRBJ2-1	CATKLAAFSYNEQFF	TGTGCCACCAAACTAGCGGCTTTCTCCTACAATGAGCAGTTCTTC
-	TRBV5-4	-	TRBJ2-1	CASSARESPYNEQFF	TGTGCCAGCAGCGCTCGGGAGTCCCCCTACAATGAGCAGTTCTTC
-	TRBV18	-	TRBJ2-7	CASSPPSRGPYEQYF	TGTGCCAGCTCACCACCTTCCCGCGGGCCGTACGAGCAGTACTTC
few	TRBV19	-	TRBJ1-2	CASSIPQGIGGYTF	TGTGCCAGTAGTATCCCCCAGGGGATAGGTGGCTACACCTTC
-	TRBV10-3	TRBD2	TRBJ2-7	CAISNLAGGSYEQYF	TGTGCCATCAGTAATCTAGCGGGAGGCTCCTACGAGCAGTACTTC
few	TRBV11-2	-	TRBJ2-7	CASSSDAGSWYEQYF	TGTGCCAGCAGCTCCGACGCGGGGTCGTGGTACGAGCAGTACTTC
-	TRBV28	TRBD2	TRBJ2-7	CASSSRIRLAGAMEQYF	TGTGCCAGCAGTTCAAGAATCCGACTAGCGGGAGCGATGGAGCAGTACTTC
-	TRBV18	TRBD1	TRBJ1-1	CASSPRTGGTEAFF	TGTGCCAGCTCACCCAGGACAGGGGGTACTGAAGCTTTCTTT